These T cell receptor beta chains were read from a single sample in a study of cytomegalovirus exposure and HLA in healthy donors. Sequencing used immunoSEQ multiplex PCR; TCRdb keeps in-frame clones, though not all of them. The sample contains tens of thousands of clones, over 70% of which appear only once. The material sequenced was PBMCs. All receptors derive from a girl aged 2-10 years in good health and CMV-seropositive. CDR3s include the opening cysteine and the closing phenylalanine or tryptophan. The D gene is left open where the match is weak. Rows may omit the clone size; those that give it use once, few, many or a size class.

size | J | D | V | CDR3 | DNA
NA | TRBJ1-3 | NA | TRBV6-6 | CASYVGGWSGNTIYF | TGTGCCAGCTACGTCGGGGGGTGGTCTGGAAACACCATATATTTT
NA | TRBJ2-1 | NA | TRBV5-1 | CASSYVGENEQFF | TGCGCCAGCAGCTACGTAGGGGAAAATGAGCAGTTCTTC
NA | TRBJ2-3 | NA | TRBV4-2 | CASSQDPLGGSGLNTQYF | TGTGCCAGCAGCCAAGATCCCCTAGGAGGGTCGGGTCTGAATACGCAGTATTTT
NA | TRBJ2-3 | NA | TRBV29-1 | CSVVRDTQYF | TGCAGCGTTGTCCGGGATACGCAGTATTTT
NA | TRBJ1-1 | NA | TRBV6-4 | CASRIQGWLDTEAFF | TGTGCCAGCAGGATACAGGGTTGGTTGGACACTGAAGCTTTCTTT
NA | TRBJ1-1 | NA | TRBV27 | CASSLAPTGSTEAFF | TGTGCCAGCAGTCTCGCTCCAACAGGGAGCACTGAAGCTTTCTTT
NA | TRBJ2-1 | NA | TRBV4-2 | CASSFNQGYNEQFF | TGTGCCAGCAGCTTCAATCAGGGCTACAATGAGCAGTTCTTC
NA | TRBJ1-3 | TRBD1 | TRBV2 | CATAGTGNSGNTIYF | TGTGCCACAGCCGGGACAGGGAACTCTGGAAACACCATATATTTT
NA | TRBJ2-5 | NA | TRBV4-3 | CASSQNTGTKETQYF | TGCGCCAGCAGCCAAAACACGGGGACAAAAGAGACCCAGTACTTC
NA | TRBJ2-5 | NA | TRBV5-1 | CASSLERSQETQYF | TGCGCCAGCAGCTTGGAACGGAGCCAAGAGACCCAGTACTTC
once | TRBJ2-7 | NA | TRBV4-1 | CASSQRGDGTYEQYF | TGCGCCAGCAGCCAACGGGGAGATGGGACCTACGAGCAGTACTTC
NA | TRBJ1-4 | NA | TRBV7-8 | CASSASGTTTNEKLFF | TGTGCCAGCAGCGCCTCCGGGACAACAACTAATGAAAAACTGTTTTTT
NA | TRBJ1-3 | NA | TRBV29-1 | CSVAGRDSSSGNTIYF | TGCAGCGTTGCCGGTAGGGACTCCAGCTCTGGAAACACCATATATTTT
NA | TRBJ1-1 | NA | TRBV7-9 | CASSLSQGLWGTEAFF | TGTGCCAGCAGCTTATCGCAGGGCCTGTGGGGAACTGAAGCTTTCTTT
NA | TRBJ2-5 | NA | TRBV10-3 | CAISEYLTSYQETQYF | TGTGCCATCAGTGAGTATCTGACTTCGTACCAAGAGACCCAGTACTTC
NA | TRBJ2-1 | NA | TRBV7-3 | CASSYTGGPNEQFF | TGTGCCAGCAGCTATACCGGAGGGCCGAATGAGCAGTTCTTC
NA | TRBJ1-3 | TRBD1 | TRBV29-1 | CSVGVVGQLSGNTIYF | TGCAGCGTTGGCGTGGTGGGACAGTTATCTGGAAACACCATATATTTT
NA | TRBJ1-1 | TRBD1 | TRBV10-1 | CASSGQGARGAFF | TGCGCCAGCAGCGGACAGGGGGCCAGAGGAGCTTTCTTT
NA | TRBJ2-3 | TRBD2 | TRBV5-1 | CASSLELREGDTQYF | TGCGCCAGCAGCTTGGAGTTGCGGGAGGGGGATACGCAGTATTTT
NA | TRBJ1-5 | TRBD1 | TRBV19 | CASHDLQGVSQPQHF | TGTGCCAGTCATGACCTCCAGGGGGTAAGTCAGCCCCAGCATTTT
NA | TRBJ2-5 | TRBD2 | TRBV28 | CASRPRPGGETQYF | TGTGCCAGCAGACCTCGACCCGGGGGGGAGACCCAGTACTTC
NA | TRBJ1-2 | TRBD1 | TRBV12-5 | CASGLDLDLGSRGDRGYGYTF | TGTGCTAGTGGTTTGGACCTCGACTTGGGGTCTCGCGGGGACAGGGGATATGGCTACACCTTC
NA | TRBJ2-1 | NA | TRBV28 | CASRVASYNEQFF | TGTGCCAGCAGAGTAGCCTCCTACAATGAGCAGTTCTTC
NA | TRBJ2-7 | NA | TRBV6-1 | CASSEGTRGYEQYF | TGTGCCAGCAGTGAGGGGACAAGGGGGTACGAGCAGTACTTC
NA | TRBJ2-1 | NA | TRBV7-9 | CASSLGTGTSYNEQFF | TGTGCCAGCAGTTTAGGAACCGGGACATCCTACAATGAGCAGTTCTTC
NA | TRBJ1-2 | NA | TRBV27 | CASSPWTANYGYTF | TGTGCCAGCAGTCCATGGACAGCTAACTATGGCTACACCTTC
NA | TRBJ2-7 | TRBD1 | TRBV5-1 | CASSSGDRETYEQYF | TGCGCCAGCAGCTCCGGGGACAGGGAGACCTACGAGCAGTACTTC
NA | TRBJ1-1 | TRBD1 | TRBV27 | CASSLRGGNTEAFF | TGTGCCAGCAGTTTAAGAGGGGGCAACACTGAAGCTTTCTTT
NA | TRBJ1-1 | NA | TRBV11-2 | CASSLIDRMNTEAFF | TGTGCCAGCAGCTTAATTGACAGGATGAACACTGAAGCTTTCTTT
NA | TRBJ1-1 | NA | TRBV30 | CAWRALHLDLNTEAFF | TGTGCCTGGAGAGCGTTGCACTTAGACCTGAACACTGAAGCTTTCTTT
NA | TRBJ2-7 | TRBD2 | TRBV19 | CASSGLAGLYEQYF | TGTGCCAGTAGTGGACTAGCGGGGCTCTACGAGCAGTACTTC
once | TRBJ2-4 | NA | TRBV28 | CASSYRGGRADIQYF | TGTGCCAGCAGTTATAGGGGGGGGAGGGCGGACATTCAGTACTTC
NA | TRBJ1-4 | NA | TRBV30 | CAWRGLGQEGNEKLFF | TGTGCCTGGAGGGGGTTAGGTCAGGAGGGTAATGAAAAACTGTTTTTT
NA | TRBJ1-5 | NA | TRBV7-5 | CARTDRGRYQPQHF | TGTGCCAGAACCGACAGGGGGCGTTATCAGCCCCAGCATTTT
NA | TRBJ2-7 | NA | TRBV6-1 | CASSIYRGTYEQYF | TGTGCCAGCAGTATTTATAGGGGAACCTACGAGCAGTACTTC
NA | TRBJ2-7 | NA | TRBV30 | CAWTDTHPREQYF | TGTGCCTGGACCGACACCCACCCTCGGGAGCAGTACTTC
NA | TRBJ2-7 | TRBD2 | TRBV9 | CASSAGTSLYEQYF | TGTGCCAGCAGCGCCGGGACTAGTCTTTACGAGCAGTACTTC
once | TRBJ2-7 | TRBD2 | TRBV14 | CASSPSGGAYEQYF | TGTGCCAGCAGCCCTAGCGGGGGGGCCTACGAGCAGTACTTC
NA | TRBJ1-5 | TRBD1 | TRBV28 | CASSYRGQGAGQPQHF | TGTGCCAGCAGTTATAGGGGACAGGGGGCTGGTCAGCCCCAGCATTTT
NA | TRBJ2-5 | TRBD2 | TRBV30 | CAWSRTSGKETQYF | TGTGCCTGGAGTAGGACTAGCGGGAAAGAGACCCAGTACTTC
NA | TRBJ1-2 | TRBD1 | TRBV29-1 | CSVEGLGTGGRDYTF | TGCAGCGTTGAAGGATTAGGGACAGGGGGTCGCGATTACACCTTC
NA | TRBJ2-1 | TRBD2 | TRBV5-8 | CASSSDGAGGYHNEQFF | TGTGCCAGCAGCTCAGATGGTGCGGGAGGCTACCACAATGAGCAGTTCTTC
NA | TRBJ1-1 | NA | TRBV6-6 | CASRRQNTEAFF | TGTGCCAGCAGAAGACAGAACACTGAAGCTTTCTTT
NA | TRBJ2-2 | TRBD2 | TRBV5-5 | CASSPTSGSGRTGELFF | TGTGCCAGCAGCCCGACTAGCGGGAGCGGTCGCACCGGGGAGCTGTTTTTT
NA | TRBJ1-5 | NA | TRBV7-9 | CASSPGVNSNQPQHF | TGTGCCAGCAGCCCGGGGGTGAATAGCAATCAGCCCCAGCATTTT
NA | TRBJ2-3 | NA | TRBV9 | CASSRSEGTQYF | TGTGCCAGCAGCAGAAGTGAGGGTACGCAGTATTTT
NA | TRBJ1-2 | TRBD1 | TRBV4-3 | CASSQDKTGGRGYTF | TGCGCCAGCAGCCAAGACAAGACAGGGGGCCGGGGCTACACCTTC
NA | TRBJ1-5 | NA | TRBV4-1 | CASSQGLRGNSNQPQHF | TGCGCCAGCAGCCAAGGACTCAGGGGTAATAGCAATCAGCCCCAGCATTTT
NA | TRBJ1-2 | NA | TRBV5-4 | CASSPSGTPLYGYTF | TGTGCCAGCAGCCCGAGCGGGACTCCCTTATATGGCTACACCTTC
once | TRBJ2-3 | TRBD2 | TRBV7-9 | CASSLTSGRPTDTQYF | TGTGCCAGCAGCTTGACTAGCGGGAGACCCACAGATACGCAGTATTTT
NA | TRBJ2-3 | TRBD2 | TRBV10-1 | CASSLSSGGGPGDTQYF | TGCGCCAGCAGCCTATCTAGCGGGGGGGGTCCAGGAGATACGCAGTATTTT
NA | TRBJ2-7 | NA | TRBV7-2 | CASSPRGGTTTYEQYF | TGTGCCAGCAGTCCGAGGGGGGGGACCACCACCTACGAGCAGTACTTC
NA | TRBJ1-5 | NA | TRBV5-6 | CASSLLETAYSNQPQHF | TGTGCCAGCAGCTTGTTAGAGACAGCATATAGCAATCAGCCCCAGCATTTT
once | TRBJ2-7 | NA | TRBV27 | CASTPSIGRGEQYF | TGTGCCAGCACCCCATCGATCGGAAGGGGAGAGCAGTACTTC
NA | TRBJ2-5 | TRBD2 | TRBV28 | CASSLLRLAGVPETQYF | TGTGCCAGCAGTTTACTAAGACTAGCGGGAGTCCCAGAGACCCAGTACTTC
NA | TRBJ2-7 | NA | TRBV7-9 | CASRNNSYEQYF | TGTGCCAGCAGAAACAACTCCTACGAGCAGTACTTC